This T cell receptor (beta chain) was captured by sequencing in a study of blood T cell repertoires in COVID-19. In the study overall: Sites across the United States, Italy and Spain contributed samples from acute and convalescent COVID-19. T cells, B-cell-depleted T cells, or PBMCs provided the cDNA or gDNA that served as material.

The sample holds one count of this clone. Original processing methods: It was from reference gene primer amplification that nucleated cell counts were estimated. The repertoire was sequenced with immunoSEQ multiplex PCR; TCRdb's copy has only in-frame clones and lacks some. V and J calls and clone size come straight from that table; D and trimming were deduced from the DNA. The sample carries about 230,000 clones, 83% recorded once. Germline V lookup: CDR1 SGHTA, CDR2 FQGNSA. This CDR3 contains 16 residues. V was trimmed by 5 bases and J by 0 bases, leaving 16 bases between them. The receptor comes from a woman in her 70s with active or convalescent COVID-19. This sequence joins TRBV7-2 and TRBJ1-1, with a tentative D call TRBD1 (5 bases). Material for sequencing was peripheral blood. The CDR3, as DNA: TGTGCCAGCAGCCTAGGCACAGGATCCATGAACACTGAAGCTTTCTTT. The encoded protein is CASSLGTGSMNTEAFF.